This T cell receptor (beta chain) was sequenced for a study of blood T cell repertoires in COVID-19 (dated by TCRdb to 2020 to 2022). General notes on the study: Samples covering the acute and convalescent phases of COVID-19 were provided by collaborators in the United States, Italy and Spain. The material from the prospective study consisted of cDNA or gDNA derived from T cells, B-cell-depleted T cells, or PBMCs. The dataset comprised deeply sampled blood TCRbeta repertoires from subjects exposed to, actively infected with, or recovered from COVID-19. A freely available public database, intended as a resource for researchers studying the immune response to SARS-CoV-2, is where the repertoires were released. Samples came from the ongoing ImmuneRACE study (first 160 participants) plus 1,254 subjects from 6 global collaborators. The sample metadata nearly always contained a de-identified subject ID, COVID-19 status, age in years and sex. HLA class I and class II types, where available, came from metadata supplied by the sample provider rather than from assay-based typing. Beyond this particular receptor, the publication reports: The quantity of clinical and demographic metadata differed by source and by participant and was supplied without curation.

TCRbeta CDR3 regions were amplified from genomic DNA using the immunoSEQ Assay, a bias-controlled multiplex PCR. Per the source publication's procedure: Within the assay, amplification of reference gene primers was used to estimate how many nucleated cells each sample contained. To quantify the absolute abundance of each unique TCRbeta CDR3 rearrangement, sequence reads were collapsed and filtered. Productive Simpson clonality was computed per sample as the square root of Simpson's diversity index over productive rearrangements. Imported from immuneACCESS, the table was reduced by TCRdb to in-frame sequences with V and J called. These copies leave out some clones; in studies compared against another copy, an unresolved V gene accounts for under half, and the cause of the remainder is not known. Clone size and the V and J calls come from that table; the DNA yielded D and trimming. The sample profile shows about half a million clones; 70% to 90% of them were found once. The top ten constitute approximately 3.4% of the sample.

As concerns this clone: Its antigen specificity is not known. No much larger clone is present one base from it, and per-base qualities are unavailable.

Unmatched junction bases come to 7, with V trimmed by 5 bases and J by 1 base. Reading the germline V gene gives CDR1 SGHVS and CDR2 FNYEAQ. Taken from cysteine to phenylalanine, the CDR3 has 16 residues. The sequence is cut down to CDR3 DNA, 48 bases in frame from base 1. Collaborating institutions collected whole blood in K2EDTA tubes following their own protocols. For TCRbeta analysis, collaborator samples were shipped as frozen whole blood, as isolated PBMCs, or as DNA extracted from either sample type. This receptor chain uses TRBV7-6 and TRBJ2-7; TRBD2 matches 11 bases in the middle. This sequence originates from a human donor in a cohort sampled during active COVID-19. Specimen: peripheral blood. The sequenced DNA is TGTGCCAGCAGCGTTAGCGGGAGGGACCTTTCCTACGAGCAGTACTTC. Translation gives CASSVSGRDLSYEQYF.